This passage covers 10 T cell receptor beta chains from one sample sequenced in a study of CD8 T cells in Susac syndrome (dated by TCRdb to about 2019). The library was produced with the immunoSEQ multiplex PCR assay. RNA was extracted using the RNeasy kit, and about 0.45 to 1 ug of the RNA was reverse transcribed with random hexamers. The public reads were reanalyzed by TCRdb: fastp trimming at Q25, MiXCR alignment, in-frame beta chains only. Rows matching on CDR3 protein sequence are summarized as one entry with the most common DNA and genes. Across this sample there are under 550,000 distinct CDR3 sequences, with more than 70% seen only once. Approximately 0.11% of the sample belongs to the ten largest clones. Sequencing was carried out using CD8+ T cells from PBMCs. Receptors originate from a human donor with multiple sclerosis.

The chain is built from TRBV4-1 and TRBJ1-5; TRBD1 is a possible D gene (6 bases). From germline, CDR1 is MGHRA and CDR2 YSYEKL. Trimming took off 3 bases at V and 0 bases at J, with 12 bases between the two ends. The CDR3 covers 16 residues. DNA of the CDR3: TGCGCCAGCAGCCACATTCAAGGGGGTAGCAATCAGCCCCAGCATTTT. It specifies CASSHIQGGSNQPQHF.

The CDR3 DNA is TGTGCCAGCAGCCCATGGACTGAAGGGGTACGAGAGACCCAGTACTTC. It encodes CASSPWTEGVRETQYF. This rearrangement joins TRBV7-6 to TRBJ2-5, with D possibly being TRBD1 or TRBD2 (5 bases each). V was pared by 5 bases and J by 4 bases, with 20 bases between. CDR3 length: 16 amino acids. Germline CDR1 and CDR2: SGHVS and FNYEAQ.

V is TRBV4-1 and J is TRBJ1-4; 8 nucleotides match TRBD1. Germline V gene data show CDR1 as MGHRA and CDR2 as YSYEKL. V shed 0 bases, J shed 8 bases, and the junction held 5 bases outside the gene matches. This CDR3 spans 15 amino acids. CDR3 nucleotides: TGCGCCAGCAGCCAAGACAGGGGGCGCAGCGAAAAACTGTTTTTT. This gives the protein CASSQDRGRSEKLFF.

The V call is TRBV5-1, the J call TRBJ2-1; 9 nucleotides line up with TRBD1. Germline CDR1 is SGHRS and CDR2 is YFSETQ. V dropped 3 bases and J dropped 9; count of bases not matched to a gene: 10. There are 15 residues in the CDR3. CDR3 DNA sequence: TGCGCCAGCAGCTCGACCGGGACAGGGTACCCTGAGCAGTTCTTC. Its translation: CASSSTGTGYPEQFF.

This sequence joins TRBV4-2 and TRBJ1-2, with a tentative D call TRBD1 (5 bases). CDR1 and CDR2 from the germline V gene are LGHNA and YNFKEQ. Trimming stripped 5 bases from V and 2 bases from J, with 12 bases between. The CDR3 loop spans 14 amino acids. The CDR3 coding sequence is TGTGCCAGCAGCGGCACGGGGGACAACTATGGCTACACCTTC. Translated: CASSGTGDNYGYTF.

The chain uses TRBV27 and TRBJ2-6; D is perhaps TRBD1 (6 bases). The germline V and J ends were trimmed by 4 bases and 0 bases, with 10 bases remaining between them. The CDR3 is 16 residues long. Germline V gene lookup returns CDR1 MNHEY and CDR2 SMNVEV (reference sequence). CDR3 sequence reads: CASSSTGISGANVLTF. CDR3 sequence (DNA): TGTGCCAGCAGTTCTACAGGGATCTCTGGGGCCAACGTCCTGACTTTC. Full variable domain (rest looked up from reference TRBV27 and TRBJ2-6): EAQVTQNPRYLITVTGKKLTVTCSQNMNHEYMSWYRQDPGLGLRQIYYSMNVEVTDKGDVPEGYKVSRKEKRNFPLILESPSPNQTSLYFCASSSTGISGANVLTFGAGSRLTVL.

The V and J genes are TRBV29-1 and TRBJ1-2; a weak D match, TRBD1 (5 bases). Germline V gives CDR1 SQVTM, CDR2 ANQGSEA. CDR3 size: 13 residues. The V end was cut by 4 bases, the J end by 6 bases, with 15 bases between. The DNA of the CDR3 is TGCAGCGTTGTCGGGGGAGAGCGACATGGCTACACCTTC. Protein product: CSVVGGERHGYTF.

The rearrangement joins TRBV27 to TRBJ1-5, with D uncertain. The germline CDR1 and CDR2 sequences are MNHEY and SMNVEV (reference sequence). The CDR3 consists of 14 residues. V lost 3 bases, J lost 6 bases, and 12 bases lay in between. The CDR3 loop is CASSFMGNSQPQHF. The CDR3 DNA follows: TGTGCCAGCAGTTTTATGGGGAACAGTCAGCCCCAGCATTTT.

The V gene is TRBV29-1, the J gene TRBJ2-2; TRBD1 aligns across 7 bases. This CDR3 comprises 13 residues. V gave up 4 bases and J gave up 7 bases; unmatched junction bases: 6. Per germline, CDR1 SQVTM and CDR2 ANQGSEA. CDR3: CSVVEGAVGELFF. CDR3 DNA sequence: TGCAGCGTTGTAGAGGGGGCGGTCGGGGAGCTGTTTTTT.

A remark on this clonotype: The junction departs from germline at one end; a sequencing error may be responsible. The J gene is TRBJ2-1, the V gene TRBV27; 8 nucleotides line up with TRBD1. CDR3 size: 16 residues. Germline V lookup: CDR1 MNHEY, CDR2 SMNVEV (reference sequence). The CDR3 region is CASSFFGTGGYDEQFF. The CDR3 nucleotides are TGTGCCAGCAGTTTTTTCGGGACAGGCGGCTACGATGAGCAGTTCTTC.